This T cell receptor (beta chain) was observed in a study of identical twins. TCRdb re-called the 5' RACE reads with MiXCR, one entry per CDR3 protein. Altogether approximately 230,000 distinct CDR3 sequences are present, roughly an eighth being singletons, with the ten largest covering 8.8%. The CDR3 is 17 residues long. Looked up from germline, CDR1 is SQVTM and CDR2 is ANQGSEA. The trim removed 3 bases at V and 4 bases at J, leaving 11 bases unmatched. Sequenced: memory (CD45RO+) T cells sorted from blood. The origin of this receptor is a young woman in good health. The gene calls are TRBV29-1 and TRBJ2-5, with 13 bases that match TRBD2. Written as DNA, the CDR3 is TGCAGCGTTGATAAAGGGACTAGCGGGATGGTTGGAGAGACCCAGTACTTC. It translates to CSVDKGTSGMVGETQYF.